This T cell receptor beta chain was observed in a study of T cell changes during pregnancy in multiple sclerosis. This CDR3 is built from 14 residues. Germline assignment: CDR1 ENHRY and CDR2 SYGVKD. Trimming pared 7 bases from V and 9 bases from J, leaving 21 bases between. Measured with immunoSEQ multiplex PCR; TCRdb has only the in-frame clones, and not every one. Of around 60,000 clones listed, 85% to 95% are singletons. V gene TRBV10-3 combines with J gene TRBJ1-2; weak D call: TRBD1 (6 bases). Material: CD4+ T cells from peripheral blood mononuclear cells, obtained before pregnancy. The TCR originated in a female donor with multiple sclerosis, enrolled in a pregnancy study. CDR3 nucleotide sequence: TGTGCCATCACTGACGCGGGGGCCGCTCCTCGCTACACCTTC. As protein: CAITDAGAAPRYTF.